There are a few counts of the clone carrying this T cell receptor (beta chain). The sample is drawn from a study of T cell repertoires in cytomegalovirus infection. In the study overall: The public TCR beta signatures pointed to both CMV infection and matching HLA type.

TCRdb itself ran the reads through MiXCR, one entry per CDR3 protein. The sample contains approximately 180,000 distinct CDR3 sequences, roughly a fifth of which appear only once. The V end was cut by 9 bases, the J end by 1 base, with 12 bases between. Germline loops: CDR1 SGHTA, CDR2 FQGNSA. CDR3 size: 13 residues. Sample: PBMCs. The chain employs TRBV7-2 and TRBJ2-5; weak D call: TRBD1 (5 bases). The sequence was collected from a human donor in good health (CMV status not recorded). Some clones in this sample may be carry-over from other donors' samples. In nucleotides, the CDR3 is TGTGCCAGTGCGTTAGGGGTCCAAGAGACCCAGTACTTC. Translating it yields CASALGVQETQYF.